The entry that follows covers one T cell receptor (beta chain) sequence. This record belongs to a study of cytomegalovirus exposure and HLA in healthy donors. PCR amplification relied on 60 Vbeta primers (plus 13 Jbeta primers). The table came from immunoSEQ multiplex PCR; TCRdb's copy has only in-frame clones and leaves some out. The repertoire holds some 150,000 clones, with roughly 80% as singletons. Sequenced: PBMCs. The TCR originated in a woman aged 40 to 50 in good health and CMV-seropositive.

CDR3: CATGLPGYGYTF. The DNA of the CDR3 is TGTGCCACCGGATTGCCAGGCTATGGCTACACCTTC. The rearrangement links TRBV7-9 to TRBJ1-2; D ambiguous. The CDR3 is made up of 12 amino acids. V shed 10 bases and J shed 4 bases, with 13 bases lying between them. Germline V gene data show CDR1 as SEHNR and CDR2 as FQNEAQ (reference sequence).